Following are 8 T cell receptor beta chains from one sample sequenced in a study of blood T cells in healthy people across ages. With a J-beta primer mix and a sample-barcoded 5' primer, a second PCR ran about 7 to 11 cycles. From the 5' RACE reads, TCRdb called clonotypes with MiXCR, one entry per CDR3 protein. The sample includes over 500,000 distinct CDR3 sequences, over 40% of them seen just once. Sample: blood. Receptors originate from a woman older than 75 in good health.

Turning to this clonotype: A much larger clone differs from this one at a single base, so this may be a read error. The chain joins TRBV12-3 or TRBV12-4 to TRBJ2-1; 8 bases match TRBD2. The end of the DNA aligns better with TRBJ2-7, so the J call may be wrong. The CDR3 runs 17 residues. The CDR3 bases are TGTGCCAGCACCTTAGGAGTGGGACTAGGCTCCTACAATGAGCAGTACTTC. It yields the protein CASTLGVGLGSYNEQYF.

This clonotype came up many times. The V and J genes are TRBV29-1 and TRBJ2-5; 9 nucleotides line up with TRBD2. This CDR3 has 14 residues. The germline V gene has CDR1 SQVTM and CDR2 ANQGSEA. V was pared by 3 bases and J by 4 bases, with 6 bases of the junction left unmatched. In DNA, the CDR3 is TGCAGCGTTGAGGGCGGGAGGGCATCAGAGACCCAGTACTTC. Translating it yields CSVEGGRASETQYF.

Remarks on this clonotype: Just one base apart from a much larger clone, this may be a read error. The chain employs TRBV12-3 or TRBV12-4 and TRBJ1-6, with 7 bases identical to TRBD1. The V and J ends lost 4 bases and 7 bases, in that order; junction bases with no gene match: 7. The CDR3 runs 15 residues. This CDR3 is CASSCKTGTNSPLHF. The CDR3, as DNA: TGTGCCAGCAGTTGTAAGACAGGGACCAATTCACCCCTCCACTTT.

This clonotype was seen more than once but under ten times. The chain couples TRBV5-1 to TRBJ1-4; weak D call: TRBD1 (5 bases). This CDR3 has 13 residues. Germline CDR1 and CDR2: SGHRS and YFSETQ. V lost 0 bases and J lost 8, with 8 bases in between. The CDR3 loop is CASSLAGGEKLFF. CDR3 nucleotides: TGCGCCAGCAGCTTGGCCGGGGGAGAAAAACTGTTTTTT.

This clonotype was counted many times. Written as DNA, the CDR3 is TGTGCCAGCAGTCAGAAGCGTAAGATGGACGAGCAGTACTTC. Amino acid sequence: CASSQKRKMDEQYF. This chain uses TRBV28 with TRBJ2-7; D uncertain. This CDR3 is built from 14 residues. Trimming left V 5 bases short and J 5 bases short, with 16 bases between. The germline gives CDR1 MDHEN, CDR2 SYDVKM.

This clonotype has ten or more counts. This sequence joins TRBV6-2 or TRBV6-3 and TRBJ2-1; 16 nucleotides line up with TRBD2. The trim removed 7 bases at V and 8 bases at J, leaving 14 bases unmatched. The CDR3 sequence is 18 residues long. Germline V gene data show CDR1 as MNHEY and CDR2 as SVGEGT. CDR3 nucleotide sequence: TGTGCCAGCATATCCGGGACTAGCGGGAGGGCGGGAGGAGATGAGCAGTTCTTC. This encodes CASISGTSGRAGGDEQFF.

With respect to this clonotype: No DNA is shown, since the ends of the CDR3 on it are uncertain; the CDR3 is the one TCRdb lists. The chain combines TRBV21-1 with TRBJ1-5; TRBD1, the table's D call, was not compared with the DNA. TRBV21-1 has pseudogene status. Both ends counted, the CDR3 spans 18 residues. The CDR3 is CASSKALFGQGAAGPQHF.

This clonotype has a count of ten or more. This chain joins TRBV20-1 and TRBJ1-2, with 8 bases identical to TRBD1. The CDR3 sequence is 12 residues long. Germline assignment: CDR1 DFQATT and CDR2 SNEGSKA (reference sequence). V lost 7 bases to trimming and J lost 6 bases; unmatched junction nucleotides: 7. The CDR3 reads CSVPDRANGYTF. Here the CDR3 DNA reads TGCAGTGTCCCGGACAGGGCCAATGGCTACACCTTC.